In its sample, the clone carrying this T cell receptor beta chain was seen many times. What it binds is unknown. The CDR3 runs to 14 residues. Germline lookup yields CDR1 ENHRY and CDR2 SYGVKD. The ends were cut back, 3 bases at V and 5 bases at J, with 13 bases in the middle. The source of the sample is a study of neurological immune-mediated disorders. Findings and limits, study-wide: The multiple sclerosis repertoire cluster had no clinical or MRI correlate.

In TCRdb, the 5' RACE reads were re-called with MiXCR into one record per CDR3 protein. The table records under 80,000 distinct CDR3 sequences, 4% to 6% of them present only once. The TCR comes from a woman aged 25-40 years with multiple sclerosis. V and J are TRBV10-3 and TRBJ2-5, with D hard to call. Sequenced material: PBMCs. The CDR3 loop reads CAISDNGGRETQYF. The CDR3 DNA reads as TGTGCCATCAGTGATAACGGTGGCCGGGAGACCCAGTACTTC.